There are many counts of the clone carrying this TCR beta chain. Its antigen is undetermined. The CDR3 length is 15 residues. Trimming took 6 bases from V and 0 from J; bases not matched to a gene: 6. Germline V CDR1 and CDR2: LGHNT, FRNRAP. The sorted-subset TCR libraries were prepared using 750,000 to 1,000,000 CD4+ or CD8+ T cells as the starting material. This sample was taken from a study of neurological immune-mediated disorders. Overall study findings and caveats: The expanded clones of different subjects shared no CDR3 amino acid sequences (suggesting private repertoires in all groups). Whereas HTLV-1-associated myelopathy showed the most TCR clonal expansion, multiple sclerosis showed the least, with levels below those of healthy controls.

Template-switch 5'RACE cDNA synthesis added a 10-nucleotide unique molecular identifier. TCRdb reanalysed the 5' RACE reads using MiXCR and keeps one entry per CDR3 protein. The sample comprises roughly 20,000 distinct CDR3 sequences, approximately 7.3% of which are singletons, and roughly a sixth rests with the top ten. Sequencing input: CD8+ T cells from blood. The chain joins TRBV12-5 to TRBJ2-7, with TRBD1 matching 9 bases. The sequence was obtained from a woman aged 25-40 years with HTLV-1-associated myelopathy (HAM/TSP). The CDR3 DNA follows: TGTGCTAGTGGCCTGGACAGGGGTTTCTCCTACGAGCAGTACTTC. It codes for CASGLDRGFSYEQYF.